This T cell receptor (beta chain) was observed in a study of shared clonotypes between healthy human individuals. On the study more broadly: Donors had three CD4 naive, three CD4 memory, two CD8 naive and one CD8 memory plate apiece. Study-level results: Around 5% was the fraction of naive CD4 clonotypes found shared across several donors.

With regard to this clone: Its specificity is not known.

Assay used: immunoSEQ multiplex PCR; TCRdb lists only in-frame clones, some missing. The sample contains roughly 1.5 million clones, approximately 98% of which appear only once. There are 16 residues in the CDR3. V trimming: 1 base; J trimming: 0 bases; junction bases outside the gene matches: 5. The germline V gene encodes CDR1 LGHNA and CDR2 YSLEER. V is TRBV4-3 and J is TRBJ2-7, with TRBD2 identical over 8 bases. The source is a man aged 30-40 years in good health. The sample consisted of naive CD4+ T cells sorted from blood. Subset in this sample: CD45RA+ positively selected. This CDR3 reads CASSQGWTSLSYEQYF. The CDR3 DNA reads TGCGCCAGCAGCCAAGGATGGACTAGCCTCTCCTACGAGCAGTACTTC.